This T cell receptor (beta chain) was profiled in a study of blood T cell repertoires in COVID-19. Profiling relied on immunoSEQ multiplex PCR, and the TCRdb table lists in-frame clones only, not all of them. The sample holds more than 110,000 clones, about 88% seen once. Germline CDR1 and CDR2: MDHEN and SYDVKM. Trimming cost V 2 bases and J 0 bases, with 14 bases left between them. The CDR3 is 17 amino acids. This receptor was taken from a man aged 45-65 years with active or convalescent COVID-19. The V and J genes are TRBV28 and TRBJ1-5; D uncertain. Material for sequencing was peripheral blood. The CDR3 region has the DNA TGTGCCAGCAGTTTAGGTGTACAGATGATTAGCAATCAGCCCCAGCATTTT. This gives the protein CASSLGVQMISNQPQHF.